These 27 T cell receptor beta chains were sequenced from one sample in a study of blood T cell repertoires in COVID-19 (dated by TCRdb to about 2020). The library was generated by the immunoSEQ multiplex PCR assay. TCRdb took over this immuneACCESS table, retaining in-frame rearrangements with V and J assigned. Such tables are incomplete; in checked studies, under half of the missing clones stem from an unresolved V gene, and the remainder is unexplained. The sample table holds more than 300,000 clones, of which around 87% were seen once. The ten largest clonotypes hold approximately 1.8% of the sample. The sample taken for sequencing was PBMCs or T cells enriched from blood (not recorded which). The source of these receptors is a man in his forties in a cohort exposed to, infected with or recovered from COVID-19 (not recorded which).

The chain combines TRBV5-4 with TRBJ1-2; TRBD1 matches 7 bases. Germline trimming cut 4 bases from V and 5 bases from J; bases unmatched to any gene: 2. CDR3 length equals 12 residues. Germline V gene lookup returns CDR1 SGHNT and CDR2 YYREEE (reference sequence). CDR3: CASSPTGYGYTF. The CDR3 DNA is TGTGCCAGCAGCCCGACAGGGTATGGCTACACCTTC.

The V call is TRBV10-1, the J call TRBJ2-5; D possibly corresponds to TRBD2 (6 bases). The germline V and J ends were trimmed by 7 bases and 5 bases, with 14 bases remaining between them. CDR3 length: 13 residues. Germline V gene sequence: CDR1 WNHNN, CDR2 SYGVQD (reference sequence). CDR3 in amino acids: CASMEGRGETQYF. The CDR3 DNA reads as TGCGCCAGCATGGAGGGGCGAGGGGAGACCCAGTACTTC.

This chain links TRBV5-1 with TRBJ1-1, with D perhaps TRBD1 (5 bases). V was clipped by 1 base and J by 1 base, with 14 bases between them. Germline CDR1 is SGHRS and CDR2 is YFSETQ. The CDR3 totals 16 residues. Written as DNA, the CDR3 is TGCGCCAGCAGCTTGACCCCAGGGAGGACGAACACTGAAGCTTTCTTT. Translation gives CASSLTPGRTNTEAFF. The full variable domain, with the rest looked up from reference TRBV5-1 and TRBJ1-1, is KAGVTQTPRYLIKTRGQQVTLSCSPISGHRSVSWYQQTPGQGLQFLFEYFSETQRNKGNFPGRFSGRQFSNSRSEMNVSTLELGDSALYLCASSLTPGRTNTEAFFGQGTRLTVV.

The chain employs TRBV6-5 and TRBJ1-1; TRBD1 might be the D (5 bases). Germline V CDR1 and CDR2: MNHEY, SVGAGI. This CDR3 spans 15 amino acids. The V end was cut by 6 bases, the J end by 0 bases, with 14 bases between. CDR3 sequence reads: CASRATRALNTEAFF. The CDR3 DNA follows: TGTGCCAGCAGGGCGACCAGGGCGCTGAACACTGAAGCTTTCTTT.

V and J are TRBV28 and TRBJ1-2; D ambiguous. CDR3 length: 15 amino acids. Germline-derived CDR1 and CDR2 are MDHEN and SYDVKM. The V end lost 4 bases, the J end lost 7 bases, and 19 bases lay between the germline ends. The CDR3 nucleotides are TGTGCCAGCAGTTCCCCCGGAGAGGGTAGTTTTGGCTACACCTTC. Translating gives CASSSPGEGSFGYTF.

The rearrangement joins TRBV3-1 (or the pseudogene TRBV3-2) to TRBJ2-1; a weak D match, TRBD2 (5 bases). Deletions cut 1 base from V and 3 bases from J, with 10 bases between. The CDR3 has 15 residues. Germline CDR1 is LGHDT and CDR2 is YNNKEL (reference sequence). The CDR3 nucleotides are TGTGCCAGCAGCCAAGCACTAGATTTCTACAATGAGCAGTTCTTC. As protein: CASSQALDFYNEQFF.

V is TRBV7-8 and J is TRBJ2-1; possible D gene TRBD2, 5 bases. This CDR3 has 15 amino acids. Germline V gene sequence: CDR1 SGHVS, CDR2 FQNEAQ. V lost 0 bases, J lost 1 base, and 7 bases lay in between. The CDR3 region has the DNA TGTGCCAGCAGCTTAGCGCGCGGGTCCTACAATGAGCAGTTCTTC. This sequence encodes CASSLARGSYNEQFF.

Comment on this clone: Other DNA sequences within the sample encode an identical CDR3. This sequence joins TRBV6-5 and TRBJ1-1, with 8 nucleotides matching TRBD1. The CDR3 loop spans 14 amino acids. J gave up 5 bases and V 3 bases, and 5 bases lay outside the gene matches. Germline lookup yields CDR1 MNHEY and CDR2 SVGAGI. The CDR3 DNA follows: TGTGCCAGCAGTTATCAGGGGGCAGGTACTGAAGCTTTCTTT. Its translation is CASSYQGAGTEAFF.

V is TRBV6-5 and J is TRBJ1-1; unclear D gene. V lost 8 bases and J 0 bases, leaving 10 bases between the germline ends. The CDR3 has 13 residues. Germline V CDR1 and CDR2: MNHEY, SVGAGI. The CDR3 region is CASYSTVNTEAFF. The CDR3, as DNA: TGTGCCAGCTACTCCACGGTGAACACTGAAGCTTTCTTT.

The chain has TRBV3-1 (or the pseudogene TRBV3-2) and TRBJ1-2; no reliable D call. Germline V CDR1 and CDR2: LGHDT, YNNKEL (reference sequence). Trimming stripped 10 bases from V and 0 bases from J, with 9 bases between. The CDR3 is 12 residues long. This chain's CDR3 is CAISSSNYGYTF. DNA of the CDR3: TGTGCCATATCCAGTTCTAACTATGGCTACACCTTC.

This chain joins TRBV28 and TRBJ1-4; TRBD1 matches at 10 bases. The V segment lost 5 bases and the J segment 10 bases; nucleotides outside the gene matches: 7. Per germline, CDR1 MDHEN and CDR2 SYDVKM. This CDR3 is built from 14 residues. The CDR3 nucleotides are TGTGCCAGCAGTCCGGGACAGGGGCGGGGAAAACTGTTTTTT. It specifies CASSPGQGRGKLFF.

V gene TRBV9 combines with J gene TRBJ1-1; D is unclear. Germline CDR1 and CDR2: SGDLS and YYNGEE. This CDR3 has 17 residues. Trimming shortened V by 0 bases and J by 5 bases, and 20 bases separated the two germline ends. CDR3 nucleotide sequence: TGTGCCAGCAGCGTAGTACCGGGATTAGGCTTGCAGACTGAAGCTTTCTTT. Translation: CASSVVPGLGLQTEAFF.

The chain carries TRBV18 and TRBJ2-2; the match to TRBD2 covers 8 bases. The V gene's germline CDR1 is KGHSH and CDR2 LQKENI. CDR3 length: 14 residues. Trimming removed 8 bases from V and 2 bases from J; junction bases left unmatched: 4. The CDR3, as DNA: TGTGCCAGCCAGAGCGGGGGAAACACCGGGGAGCTGTTTTTT. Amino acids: CASQSGGNTGELFF.

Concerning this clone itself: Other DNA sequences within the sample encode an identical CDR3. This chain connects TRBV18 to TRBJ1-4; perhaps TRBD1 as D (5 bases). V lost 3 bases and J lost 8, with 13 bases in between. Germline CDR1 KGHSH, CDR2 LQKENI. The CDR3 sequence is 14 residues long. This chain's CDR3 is CASSPGQGLEKLFF. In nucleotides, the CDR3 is TGTGCCAGCTCACCGGGCCAGGGCCTGGAAAAACTGTTTTTT.

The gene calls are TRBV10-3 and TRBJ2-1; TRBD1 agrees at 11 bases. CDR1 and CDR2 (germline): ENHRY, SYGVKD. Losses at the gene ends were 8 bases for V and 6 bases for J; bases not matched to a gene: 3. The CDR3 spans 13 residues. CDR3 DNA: TGTGCCATCGGACAGGGGGCGGGCAATGAGCAGTTCTTC. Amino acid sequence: CAIGQGAGNEQFF.

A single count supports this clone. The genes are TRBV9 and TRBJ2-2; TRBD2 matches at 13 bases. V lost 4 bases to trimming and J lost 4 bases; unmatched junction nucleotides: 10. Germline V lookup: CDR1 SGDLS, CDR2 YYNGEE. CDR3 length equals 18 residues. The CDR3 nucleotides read TGTGCCAGCAGCCCAGGGTGGACTAGCGGGAGTGGCACCGGGGAGCTGTTTTTT. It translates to CASSPGWTSGSGTGELFF.

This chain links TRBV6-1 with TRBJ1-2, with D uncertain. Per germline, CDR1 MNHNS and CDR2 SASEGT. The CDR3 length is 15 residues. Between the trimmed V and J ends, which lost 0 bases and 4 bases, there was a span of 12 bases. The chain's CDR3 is CASSEASGWGYGYTF. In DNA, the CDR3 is TGTGCCAGCAGTGAAGCCTCGGGATGGGGCTATGGCTACACCTTC.

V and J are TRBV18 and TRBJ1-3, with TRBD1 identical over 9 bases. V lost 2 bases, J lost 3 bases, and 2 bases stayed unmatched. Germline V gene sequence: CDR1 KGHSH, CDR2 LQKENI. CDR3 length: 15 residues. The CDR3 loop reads CASSPLDRGGNTIYF. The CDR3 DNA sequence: TGTGCCAGCTCACCATTGGACAGGGGTGGAAACACCATATATTTT.

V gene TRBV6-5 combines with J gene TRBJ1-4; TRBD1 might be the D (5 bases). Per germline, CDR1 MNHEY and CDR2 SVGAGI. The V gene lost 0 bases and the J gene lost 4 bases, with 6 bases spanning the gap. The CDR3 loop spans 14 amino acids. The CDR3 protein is CASSYSQVNEKLFF. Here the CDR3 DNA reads TGTGCCAGCAGTTACTCACAGGTTAATGAAAAACTGTTTTTT.

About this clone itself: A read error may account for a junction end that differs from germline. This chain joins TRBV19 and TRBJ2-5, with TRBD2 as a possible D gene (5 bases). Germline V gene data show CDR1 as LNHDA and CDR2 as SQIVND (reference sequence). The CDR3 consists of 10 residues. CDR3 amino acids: CASPTGKLNF. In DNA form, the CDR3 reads TGTGCCAGCCCGACCGGGAAGTTGAACTTC. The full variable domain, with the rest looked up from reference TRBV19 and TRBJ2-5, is DGGITQSPKYLFRKEGQNVTLSCEQNLNHDAMYWYRQDPGQGLRLIYYSQIVNDFQKGDIAEGYSVSREKKESFPLTVTSAQKNPTAFYLCASPTGKLNFGPGTRLLVL.

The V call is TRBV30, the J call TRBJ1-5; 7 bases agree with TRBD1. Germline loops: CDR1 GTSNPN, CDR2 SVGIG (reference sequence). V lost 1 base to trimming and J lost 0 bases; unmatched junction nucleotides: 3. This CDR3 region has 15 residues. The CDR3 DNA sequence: TGTGCCTGGAGTGGACAGGGAGGTAGCAATCAGCCCCAGCATTTT. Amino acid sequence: CAWSGQGGSNQPQHF.

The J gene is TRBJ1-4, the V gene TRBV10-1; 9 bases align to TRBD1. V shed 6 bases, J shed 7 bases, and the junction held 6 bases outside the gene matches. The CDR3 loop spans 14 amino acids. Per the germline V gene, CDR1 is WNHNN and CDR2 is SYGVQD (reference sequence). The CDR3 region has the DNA TGCGCCAGCAGCACAGGGGGCGCGGGTGAAAAACTGTTTTTT. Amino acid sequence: CASSTGGAGEKLFF.

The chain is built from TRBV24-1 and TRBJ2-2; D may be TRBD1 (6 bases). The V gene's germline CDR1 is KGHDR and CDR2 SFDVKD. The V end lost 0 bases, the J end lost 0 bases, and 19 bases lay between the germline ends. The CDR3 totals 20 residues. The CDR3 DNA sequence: TGTGCCACCAGTGATTTGTGGGGCGGTCCAAGGGGGACGAACACCGGGGAGCTGTTTTTT. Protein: CATSDLWGGPRGTNTGELFF.

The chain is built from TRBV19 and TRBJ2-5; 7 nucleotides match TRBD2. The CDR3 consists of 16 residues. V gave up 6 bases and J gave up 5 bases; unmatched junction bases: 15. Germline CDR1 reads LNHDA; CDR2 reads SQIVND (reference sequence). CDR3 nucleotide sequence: TGTGCCAGTAGCGTAAAGGGTGGAACCGGGGGGGAGACCCAGTACTTC. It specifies CASSVKGGTGGETQYF.

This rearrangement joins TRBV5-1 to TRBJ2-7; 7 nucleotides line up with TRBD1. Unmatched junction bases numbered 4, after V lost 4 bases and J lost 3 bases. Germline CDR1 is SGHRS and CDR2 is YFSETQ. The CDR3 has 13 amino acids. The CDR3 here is CASSVGQNYEQYF. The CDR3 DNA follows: TGCGCCAGCAGCGTGGGACAGAACTACGAGCAGTACTTC.

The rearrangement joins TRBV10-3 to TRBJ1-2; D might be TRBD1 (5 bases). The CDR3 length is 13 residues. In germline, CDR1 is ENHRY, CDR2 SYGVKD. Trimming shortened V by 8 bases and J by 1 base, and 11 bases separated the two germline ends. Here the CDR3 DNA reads TGTGCCATCGGAGCCCAGGGTAACTATGGCTACACCTTC. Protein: CAIGAQGNYGYTF.

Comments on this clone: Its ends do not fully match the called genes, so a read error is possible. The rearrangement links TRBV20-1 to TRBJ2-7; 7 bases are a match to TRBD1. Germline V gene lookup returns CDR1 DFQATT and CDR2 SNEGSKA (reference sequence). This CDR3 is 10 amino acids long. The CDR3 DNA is TGCAACCCTAAACCGGGACAGCGAGTATTC. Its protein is CNPKPGQRVF.